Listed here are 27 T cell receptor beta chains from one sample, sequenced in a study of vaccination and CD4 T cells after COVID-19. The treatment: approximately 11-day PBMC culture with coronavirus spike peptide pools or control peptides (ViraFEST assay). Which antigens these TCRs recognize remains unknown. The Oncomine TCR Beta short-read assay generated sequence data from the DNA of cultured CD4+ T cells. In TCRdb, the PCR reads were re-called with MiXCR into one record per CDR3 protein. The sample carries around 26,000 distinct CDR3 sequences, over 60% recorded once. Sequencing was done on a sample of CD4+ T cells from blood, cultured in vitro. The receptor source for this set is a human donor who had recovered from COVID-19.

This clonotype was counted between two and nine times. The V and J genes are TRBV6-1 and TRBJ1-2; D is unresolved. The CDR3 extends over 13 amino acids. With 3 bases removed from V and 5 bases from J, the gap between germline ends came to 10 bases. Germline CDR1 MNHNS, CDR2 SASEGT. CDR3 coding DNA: TGTGCCAGCAGTGACGCGACGGAGTATGGCTACACCTTC. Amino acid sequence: CASSDATEYGYTF.

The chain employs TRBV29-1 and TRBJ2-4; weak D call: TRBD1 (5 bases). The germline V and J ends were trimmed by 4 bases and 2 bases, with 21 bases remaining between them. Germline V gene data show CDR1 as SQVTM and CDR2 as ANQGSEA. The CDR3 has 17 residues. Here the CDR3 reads CSVGGGVQGLTKNIQYF. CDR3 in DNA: TGCAGCGTTGGAGGTGGGGTCCAGGGTCTTACCAAAAACATTCAGTACTTC.

CDR3 bases: TGTGCCAGCAGCTCTCTTGACAGGGGGCGGAATGGCTACACCTTC. Translated, it gives CASSSLDRGRNGYTF. The V gene is TRBV7-9, the J gene TRBJ1-2; 10 bases line up with TRBD1. Germline trimming cut 4 bases from V and 6 bases from J; bases unmatched to any gene: 8. Germline loops: CDR1 SEHNR, CDR2 FQNEAQ (reference sequence). This CDR3 region has 15 residues.

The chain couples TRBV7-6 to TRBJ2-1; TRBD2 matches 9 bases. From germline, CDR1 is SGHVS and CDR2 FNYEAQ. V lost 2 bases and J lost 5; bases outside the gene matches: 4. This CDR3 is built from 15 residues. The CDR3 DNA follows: TGTGCCAGCAGCTTATGGCTAGCGGGAAACAATGAGCAGTTCTTC. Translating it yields CASSLWLAGNNEQFF.

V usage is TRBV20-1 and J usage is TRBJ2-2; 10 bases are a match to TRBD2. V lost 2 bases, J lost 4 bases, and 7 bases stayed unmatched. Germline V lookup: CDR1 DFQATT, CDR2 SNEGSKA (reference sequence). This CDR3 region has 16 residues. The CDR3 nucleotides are TGCAGTGCTAGACGTCTAGCGGGAGTGGGCACCGGGGAGCTGTTTTTT. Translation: CSARRLAGVGTGELFF.

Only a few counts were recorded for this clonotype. In DNA, the CDR3 is TGTGCCAGCTTAGATCCACCGAACACTGAAGCTTTCTTT. It specifies CASLDPPNTEAFF. The rearrangement uses TRBV19 and TRBJ1-1; D is undetermined. In germline, CDR1 is LNHDA, CDR2 SQIVND (reference sequence). CDR3 size: 13 residues. The V end was cut by 9 bases, the J end by 1 base, with 12 bases between.

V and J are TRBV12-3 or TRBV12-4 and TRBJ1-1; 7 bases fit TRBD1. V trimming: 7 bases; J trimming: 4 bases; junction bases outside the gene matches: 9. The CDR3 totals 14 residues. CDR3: CASTLTGLPTEAFF. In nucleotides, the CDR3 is TGTGCCAGCACCTTGACAGGGTTGCCCACTGAAGCTTTCTTT.

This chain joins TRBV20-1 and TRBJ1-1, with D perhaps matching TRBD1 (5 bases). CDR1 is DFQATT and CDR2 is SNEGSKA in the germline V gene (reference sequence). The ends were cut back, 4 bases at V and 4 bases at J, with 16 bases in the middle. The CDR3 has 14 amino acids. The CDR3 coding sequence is TGCAGTGCTACGGTAGGGGCGCGAGGCACTGAAGCTTTCTTT. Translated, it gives CSATVGARGTEAFF.

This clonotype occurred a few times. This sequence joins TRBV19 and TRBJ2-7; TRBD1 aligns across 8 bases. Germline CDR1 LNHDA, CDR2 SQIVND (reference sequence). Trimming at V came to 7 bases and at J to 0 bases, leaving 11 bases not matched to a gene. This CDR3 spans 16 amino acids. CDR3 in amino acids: CASTLGTGLHSYEQYF. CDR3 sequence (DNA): TGTGCCAGTACCCTAGGGACAGGCCTGCACTCCTACGAGCAGTACTTC.

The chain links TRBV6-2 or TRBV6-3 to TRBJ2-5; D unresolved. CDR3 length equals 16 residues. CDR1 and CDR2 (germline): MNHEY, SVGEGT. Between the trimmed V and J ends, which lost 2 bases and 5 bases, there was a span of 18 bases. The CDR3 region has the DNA TGTGCCAGCAGTTACCCAGACAATCAACCTTTGGAGACCCAGTACTTC. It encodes CASSYPDNQPLETQYF.

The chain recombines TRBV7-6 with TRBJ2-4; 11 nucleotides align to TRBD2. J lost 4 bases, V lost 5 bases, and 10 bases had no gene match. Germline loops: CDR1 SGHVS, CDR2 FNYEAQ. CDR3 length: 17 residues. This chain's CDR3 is CASSVHPGLAEKNIQYF. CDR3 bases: TGTGCCAGCAGCGTACACCCGGGACTAGCGGAGAAAAACATTCAGTACTTC.

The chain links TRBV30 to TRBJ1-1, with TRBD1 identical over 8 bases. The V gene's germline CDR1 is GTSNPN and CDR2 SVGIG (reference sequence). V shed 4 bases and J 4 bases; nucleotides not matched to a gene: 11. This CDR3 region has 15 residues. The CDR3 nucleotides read TGTGCCTGGAACGCTAGGACAGGGCTTGGCACTGAAGCTTTCTTT. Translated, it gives CAWNARTGLGTEAFF.

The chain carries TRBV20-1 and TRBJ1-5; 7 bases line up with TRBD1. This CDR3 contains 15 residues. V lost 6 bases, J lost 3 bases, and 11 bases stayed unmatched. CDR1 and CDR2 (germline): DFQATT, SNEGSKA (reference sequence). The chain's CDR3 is CSAPERDRYNQPQHF. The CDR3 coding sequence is TGCAGTGCCCCGGAACGGGACAGATACAATCAGCCCCAGCATTTT.

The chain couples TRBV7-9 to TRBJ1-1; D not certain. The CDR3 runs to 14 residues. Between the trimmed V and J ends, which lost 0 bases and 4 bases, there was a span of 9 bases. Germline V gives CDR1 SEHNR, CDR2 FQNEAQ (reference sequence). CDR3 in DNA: TGTGCCAGCAGCTTAGCCGCCACCCGCACTGAAGCTTTCTTT. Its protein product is CASSLAATRTEAFF.

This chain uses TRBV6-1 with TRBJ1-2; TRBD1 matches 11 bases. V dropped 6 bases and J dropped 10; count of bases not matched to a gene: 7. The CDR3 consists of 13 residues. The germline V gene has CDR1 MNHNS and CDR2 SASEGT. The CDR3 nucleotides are TGTGCCAGCAGCCGGACAGGGGGCAGAGACTACACCTTC. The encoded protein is CASSRTGGRDYTF.

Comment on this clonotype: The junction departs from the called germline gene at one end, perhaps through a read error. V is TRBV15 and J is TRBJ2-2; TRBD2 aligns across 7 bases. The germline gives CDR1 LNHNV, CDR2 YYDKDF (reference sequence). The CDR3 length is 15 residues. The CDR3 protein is CATSRGGSNTVELFF. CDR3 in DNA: TGTGCCACCAGCAGAGGCGGGAGTAACACCGTGGAGCTGTTTTTT.

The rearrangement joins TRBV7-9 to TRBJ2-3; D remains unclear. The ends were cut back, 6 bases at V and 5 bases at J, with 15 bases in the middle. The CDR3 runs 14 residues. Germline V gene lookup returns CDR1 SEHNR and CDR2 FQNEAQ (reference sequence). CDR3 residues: CASRSPFGEDTQYF. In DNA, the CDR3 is TGTGCCAGCAGGTCCCCGTTTGGGGAAGATACGCAGTATTTT.

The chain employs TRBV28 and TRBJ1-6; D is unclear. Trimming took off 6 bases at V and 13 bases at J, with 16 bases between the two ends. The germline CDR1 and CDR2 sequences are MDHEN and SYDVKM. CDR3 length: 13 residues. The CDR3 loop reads CASRLGVSYPLHF. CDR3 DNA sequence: TGTGCCAGCAGGCTCGGAGTATCCTATCCCCTCCACTTT.

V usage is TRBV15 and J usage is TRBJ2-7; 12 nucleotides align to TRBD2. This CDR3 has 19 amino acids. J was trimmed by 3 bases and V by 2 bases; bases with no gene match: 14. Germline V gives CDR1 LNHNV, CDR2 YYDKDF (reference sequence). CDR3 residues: CATSRTPGLAGNLRYEQYF. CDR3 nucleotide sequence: TGTGCCACCAGCAGAACTCCCGGACTAGCGGGGAACCTCCGCTACGAGCAGTACTTC.

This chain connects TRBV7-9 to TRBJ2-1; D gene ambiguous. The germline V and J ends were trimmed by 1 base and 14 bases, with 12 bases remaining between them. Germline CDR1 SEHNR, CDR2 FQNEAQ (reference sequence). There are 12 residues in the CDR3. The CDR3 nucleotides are TGTGCCAGCAGCTTAGTAGCTCCTGGGGAGTTCTTC. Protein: CASSLVAPGEFF.

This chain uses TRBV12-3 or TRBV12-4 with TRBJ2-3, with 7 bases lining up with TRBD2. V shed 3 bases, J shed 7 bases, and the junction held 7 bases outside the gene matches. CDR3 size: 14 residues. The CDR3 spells CASSLGGSLYTQYF. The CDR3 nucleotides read TGTGCCAGCAGTTTGGGCGGGAGCTTATATACGCAGTATTTT.

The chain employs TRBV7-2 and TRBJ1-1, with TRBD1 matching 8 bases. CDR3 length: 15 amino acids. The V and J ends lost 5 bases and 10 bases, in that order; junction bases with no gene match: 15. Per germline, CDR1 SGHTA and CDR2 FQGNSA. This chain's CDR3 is CASSHQRDRTNTAFF. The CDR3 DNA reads TGTGCCAGCAGCCATCAGCGGGACAGGACTAACACAGCTTTCTTT.

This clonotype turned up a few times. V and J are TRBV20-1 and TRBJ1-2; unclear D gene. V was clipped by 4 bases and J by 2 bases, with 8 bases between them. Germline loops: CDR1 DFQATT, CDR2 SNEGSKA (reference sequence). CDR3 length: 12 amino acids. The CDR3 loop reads CSANTQNYGYTF. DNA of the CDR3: TGCAGTGCTAACACCCAGAACTATGGCTACACCTTC.

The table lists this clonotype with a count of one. In DNA form, the CDR3 reads TGTGCCAGCTGGGGTGGGGTGCGTGGCTACACCTTC. It encodes CASWGGVRGYTF. V and J are TRBV12-3 or TRBV12-4 and TRBJ1-2, with no clear D. The CDR3 length is 12 residues. V was trimmed by 8 bases and J by 7 bases, leaving 14 bases between them.

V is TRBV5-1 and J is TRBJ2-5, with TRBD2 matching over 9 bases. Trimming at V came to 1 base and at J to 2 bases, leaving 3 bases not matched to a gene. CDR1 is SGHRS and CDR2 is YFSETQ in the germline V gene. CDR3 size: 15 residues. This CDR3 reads CASSLMTSGQETQYF. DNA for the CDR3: TGCGCCAGCAGCTTGATGACTAGCGGACAAGAGACCCAGTACTTC. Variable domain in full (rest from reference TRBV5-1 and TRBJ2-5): KAGVTQTPRYLIKTRGQQVTLSCSPISGHRSVSWYQQTPGQGLQFLFEYFSETQRNKGNFPGRFSGRQFSNSRSEMNVSTLELGDSALYLCASSLMTSGQETQYFGPGTRLLVL.

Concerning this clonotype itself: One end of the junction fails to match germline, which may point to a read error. The CDR3 DNA is TGCGCCAGCAGCCAGGGACCCACGGAGGCCTACGAGCAGTACTTC. It is translated as CASSQGPTEAYEQYF. The V call is TRBV7-2, the J call TRBJ2-7; D tentatively reads TRBD1 or TRBD2 (5 bases each). Germline V gives CDR1 SGHTA, CDR2 FQGNSA. This CDR3 comprises 15 residues.

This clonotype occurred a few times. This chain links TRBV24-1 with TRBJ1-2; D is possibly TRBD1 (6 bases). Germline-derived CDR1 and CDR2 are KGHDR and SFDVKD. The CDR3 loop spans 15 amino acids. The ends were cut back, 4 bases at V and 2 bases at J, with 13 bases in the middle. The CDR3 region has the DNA TGTGCCACCAGTGAGTCTACACAGGGAAACTATGGCTACACCTTC. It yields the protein CATSESTQGNYGYTF.